This T cell receptor beta chain is from a study of PD-1 blockade in mismatch repair-deficient tumors. Study-wide context: Patients had over ten mismatch repair-deficient cancer types and were previously treated and progressing.

The CDR3 is 14 amino acids. Germline-derived CDR1 and CDR2 are SGHKS and YYEKEE (reference sequence). The ends were cut back, 2 bases at V and 3 bases at J, with 12 bases in the middle. With respect to this clone: Its antigen remains unidentified.

PCR or immunohistochemistry showed mismatch repair deficiency in every enrolled patient. The TCR-sequenced patients were a few responders to pembrolizumab. Study-wide results and caveats: Tumor-resident clones, often undetectable pretreatment in blood, expanded then contracted after pembrolizumab.

The table came from immunoSEQ multiplex PCR; TCRdb's copy has only in-frame clones and leaves some out. The table lists some 50,000 clones, more than 65% of them singletons. The clonotype originates from an adult with mismatch repair-deficient cancer. V gene TRBV5-5 combines with J gene TRBJ2-7; no clear D. Material: PBMCs, obtained before pembrolizumab treatment. DNA of the CDR3: TGTGCCAGCAGCTTTGTTTCCGGGTTCTACGAGCAGTACTTC. Translated, it gives CASSFVSGFYEQYF.